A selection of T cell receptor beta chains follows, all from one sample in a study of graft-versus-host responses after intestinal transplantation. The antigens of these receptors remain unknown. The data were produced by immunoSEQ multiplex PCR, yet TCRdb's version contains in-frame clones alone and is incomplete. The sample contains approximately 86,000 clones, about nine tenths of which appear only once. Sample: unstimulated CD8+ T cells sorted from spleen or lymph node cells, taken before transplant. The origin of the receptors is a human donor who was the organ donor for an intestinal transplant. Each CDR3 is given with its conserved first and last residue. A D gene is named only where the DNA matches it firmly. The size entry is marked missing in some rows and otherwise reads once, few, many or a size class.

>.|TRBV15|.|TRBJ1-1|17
TGTGCCACCAGCAGGTTTCCTCCGGGGGACCGAGGAACTGAAGCTTTCTTT
CATSRFPPGDRGTEAFF
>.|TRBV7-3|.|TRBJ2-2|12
TGTGCCAGCAGCCCAGGGTCCGGGGAGCTGTTTTTT
CASSPGSGELFF
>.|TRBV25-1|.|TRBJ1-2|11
TGTGCCAGCCCTTCCCGGGATGGCTACACCTTC
CASPSRDGYTF
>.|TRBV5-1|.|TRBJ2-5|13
TGCGCCAGCAGCTTCACAGATCAAGAGACCCAGTACTTC
CASSFTDQETQYF
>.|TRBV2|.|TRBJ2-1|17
TGTGCCAGTCAGAGCGGGCCTACTAGCTCCCCCTACAATGAGCAGTTCTTC
CASQSGPTSSPYNEQFF
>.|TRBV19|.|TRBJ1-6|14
TGTGCCAGTGTCACGCAGGGCTATAATTCACCCCTCCACTTT
CASVTQGYNSPLHF
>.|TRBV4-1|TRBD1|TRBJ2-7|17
TGCGCCAGCAGCCAAGAGCGAGTGGGGACAGGGGGTAACGAGCAGTACTTC
CASSQERVGTGGNEQYF
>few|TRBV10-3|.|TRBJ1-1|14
TGTGCCATCAGTGATGGGGAGAGGGCACCCGAAGCTTTCTTT
CAISDGERAPEAFF
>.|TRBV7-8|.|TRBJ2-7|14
TGTGCCAGCAGCTCGGCCCCGGGGGAGATAGAGCAGTACTTC
CASSSAPGEIEQYF
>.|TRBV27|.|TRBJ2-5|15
TGTGCCAGCAGTTTAAGGCGGGACTACCAAGAGACCCAGTACTTC
CASSLRRDYQETQYF
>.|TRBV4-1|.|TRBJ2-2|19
TGCGCCAGCAGCCAAGGGGCCTTCACCCCGGTTATGAACACCGGGGAGCTGTTTTTT
CASSQGAFTPVMNTGELFF
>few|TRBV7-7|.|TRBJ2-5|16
TGTGCCAGCAGCTTAAGTGGGGGCCGGTTGGAAGAGACCCAGTACTTC
CASSLSGGRLEETQYF
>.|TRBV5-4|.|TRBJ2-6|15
TGTGCCAGCAGCTGGGGAGCGTCCGGGGCCAACGTCCTGACTTTC
CASSWGASGANVLTF
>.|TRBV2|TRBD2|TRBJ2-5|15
TGTGCCAGCATTCCGGGACTACGATTGCAGGAGTCCCAGTACTTC
CASIPGLRLQESQYF
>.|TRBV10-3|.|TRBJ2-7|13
TGTGCCATCAGTGAGACAACAACCTACGAGCAGTACTTC
CAISETTTYEQYF
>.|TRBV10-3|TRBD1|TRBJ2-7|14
TGTGCCATCAGTCTGACAGGGGTATACGACGAGCAGTACTTC
CAISLTGVYDEQYF
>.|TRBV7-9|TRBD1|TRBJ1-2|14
TGTGCCAGCATGGGACAGGGTAGACTTAGTGGCTACACCTTC
CASMGQGRLSGYTF
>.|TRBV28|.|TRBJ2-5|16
TGTGCCAGCAGTTCAGGGACCGGGGGAATACAAGAGACCCAGTACTTC
CASSSGTGGIQETQYF
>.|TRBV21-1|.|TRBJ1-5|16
TGTGCCAGCAGCATACCCCTTACAGGGTCGTATCAGCCCCAGCATTTT
CASSIPLTGSYQPQHF
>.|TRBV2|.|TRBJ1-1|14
TGTGCCAGCATGAGGCGTTCCATGAACACTGAAGCTTTCTTT
CASMRRSMNTEAFF
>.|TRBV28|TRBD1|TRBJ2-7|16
TGTGCCAGCACATCGCGATCCAGGGGGACCATCTACGAGCAGTACTTC
CASTSRSRGTIYEQYF
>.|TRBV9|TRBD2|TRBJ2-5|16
TGTGCCAGCAGCGCCCCCAGCGGGGCAGAAGGAGAGACCCAGTACTTC
CASSAPSGAEGETQYF
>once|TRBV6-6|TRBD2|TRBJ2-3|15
TGTGCCAGCGAGCCAGGGAGGGCGATTAGAGATACGCAGTATTTT
CASEPGRAIRDTQYF
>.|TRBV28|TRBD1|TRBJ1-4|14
TGTGCCAGCAGTTTAAACAGGGGTCATGAAAAACTGTTTTTT
CASSLNRGHEKLFF
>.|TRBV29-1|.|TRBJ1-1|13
TGCAGCGTTGTCGCGGTGTCTGGGACTGAAGCTTTCTTT
CSVVAVSGTEAFF